Presented here are 8 T cell receptor beta chains from one specimen sequenced in a study of patients and donors after allogeneic stem cell transplantation. Using its own MiXCR run on the RT-PCR reads, TCRdb lists one record per CDR3 protein. The sample carries fewer than 20,000 distinct CDR3 sequences, approximately 25% recorded once. The specimen was blood, either unsorted or a sorted T cell fraction (not recorded which). These receptors all come from a human donor who was either an allogeneic HSCT recipient or a stem cell or donor lymphocyte infusion donor (not recorded which). It is not recorded whose cells these are; they may come from a transplant donor.

The chain recombines TRBV3-1 with TRBJ1-1, with D tentatively TRBD1 (5 bases). The CDR3 spans 12 residues. The V gene's germline CDR1 is LGHDT and CDR2 YNNKEL (reference sequence). With 4 bases removed from V and 7 bases from J, the gap between germline ends came to 10 bases. DNA of the CDR3: TGTGCCAGCAGCCGGGGGGTAGGTGAAGCTTTCTTT. Protein product: CASSRGVGEAFF.

This clonotype came up a few times. The chain uses TRBV4-1 and TRBJ2-7; the match to TRBD1 covers 11 bases. With 4 bases clipped from V and 4 bases from J, the junction kept 9 bases outside the gene matches. Germline loops: CDR1 MGHRA, CDR2 YSYEKL. This CDR3 has 16 amino acids. The CDR3 here is CASSPQTRDRGYEQYF. The CDR3 DNA is TGCGCCAGCAGCCCCCAGACCCGGGACAGGGGGTACGAGCAGTACTTC.

The rearrangement links TRBV5-1 to TRBJ2-7; D may be TRBD2 (6 bases). Germline V lookup: CDR1 SGHRS, CDR2 YFSETQ. Trimming removed 1 base at V and 5 bases at J, with 19 bases between. The CDR3 is 16 residues long. CDR3 amino acids: CASSLIPGGGVHEQYF. The CDR3 DNA is TGCGCCAGCAGCTTGATCCCGGGTGGAGGGGTGCACGAGCAGTACTTC.

A single count supports this clonotype. The V call is TRBV7-2, the J call TRBJ2-5; D is ambiguous. CDR3 length: 11 amino acids. Germline V lookup: CDR1 SGHTA, CDR2 FQGNSA. The ends were cut back, 2 bases at V and 4 bases at J, with 2 bases in the middle. CDR3 in DNA: TGTGCCAGCAGCTTATTAGAGACCCAGTACTTC. Translated, it gives CASSLLETQYF.

The chain couples TRBV7-8 to TRBJ1-1, with no clear D. Germline CDR1 reads SGHVS; CDR2 reads FQNEAQ. This CDR3 has 17 residues. V was pared by 2 bases and J by 3 bases, with 19 bases between. The CDR3 coding sequence is TGTGCCAGCAGCTTAATCCGGGGTTACCGGTTGGACACTGAAGCTTTCTTT. Translation: CASSLIRGYRLDTEAFF.

The genes are TRBV30 and TRBJ2-1; a weak D match, TRBD1 (7 bases). The CDR3 is made up of 13 amino acids. CDR1 is GTSNPN and CDR2 is SVGIG in the germline V gene (reference sequence). V was pared by 1 base and J by 12 bases, with 16 bases between. The CDR3 sequence is CAWSASAPGGQFF. In DNA form, the CDR3 reads TGTGCCTGGAGTGCTAGCGCCCCAGGGGGGCAGTTCTTC.

CDR3 sequence reads: CASSQALTGRKADTQYF. The DNA of the CDR3 is TGTGCCAGCAGCCAAGCATTGACAGGGAGGAAGGCAGATACGCAGTATTTT. The gene calls are TRBV3-1 and TRBJ2-3, with D possibly matching TRBD1 (7 bases). This CDR3 spans 17 amino acids. Trimming removed 1 base from V and 4 bases from J, with 18 bases in between. Germline V lookup: CDR1 LGHDT, CDR2 YNNKEL (reference sequence).

DNA for the CDR3: TGTGCCAGCTCATCTACGACGCCTTCGACTAATGAAAAACTGTTTTTT. It specifies CASSSTTPSTNEKLFF. V usage is TRBV18 and J usage is TRBJ1-4; the D is unclear. The CDR3 has 16 residues. V lost 5 bases and J 2 bases, leaving 15 bases between the germline ends. Germline loops: CDR1 KGHSH, CDR2 LQKENI.